The TCR beta chain under discussion was sequenced for a study of blood T cell repertoires in COVID-19. Looking at the study overall: Donors in the United States, Italy and Spain gave samples during acute or convalescent COVID-19. PBMCs, B-cell-depleted T cells, or T cells provided the cDNA or gDNA that made up the material.

Authors' processing steps: Amplified reference gene primers provided the basis for estimating nucleated cell counts. The table came from immunoSEQ multiplex PCR; TCRdb's copy has only in-frame clones and leaves some out. V and J calls and clone size are as listed in that table; D and trimming were resolved from the DNA. The table includes tens of thousands of clones, over 90% detected once. This CDR3 has 15 amino acids. Germline CDR1 is KGHSH and CDR2 is LQKENI. Trimming took 3 bases from V and 2 from J, leaving 13 bases between them. Specimen: peripheral blood. This sequence was found in a human donor in a cohort sampled during active COVID-19. This chain joins TRBV18 and TRBJ2-5; D might be TRBD2 (5 bases). For the CDR3, the DNA is TGTGCCAGCTCACCGGACTTAGGACGGCAAGAGACCCAGTACTTC. This sequence encodes CASSPDLGRQETQYF.